The 9 T cell receptor beta chains given below trace back to one sample, sequenced in a study of blood T cell repertoires in COVID-19. Method: immunoSEQ multiplex PCR; TCRdb's copy keeps in-frame clones and lacks some. The table has approximately 120,000 clones, around 85% seen once. The specimen was peripheral blood. These receptors were collected from a woman aged 45 to 65 who had recovered from COVID-19.

The chain is built from TRBV19 and TRBJ2-3, with 9 bases matching TRBD2. CDR3 length: 15 residues. Germline V gives CDR1 LNHDA, CDR2 SQIVND (reference sequence). With 5 bases clipped from V and 1 base from J, the junction kept 4 bases outside the gene matches. CDR3 in amino acids: CASSARTSGTDTQYF. The CDR3 nucleotides are TGTGCCAGTAGTGCCCGGACTAGCGGCACAGATACGCAGTATTTT.

This chain uses TRBV7-3 with TRBJ2-1, with 14 bases aligning to TRBD2. Trimming took 4 bases from V and 9 from J; bases not matched to a gene: 8. Germline V gene data show CDR1 as SGHTA and CDR2 as FQGTGA. The CDR3 sequence is 16 residues long. The CDR3 protein is CASSSPGLAGVGEQFF. DNA of the CDR3: TGTGCCAGCAGCTCTCCGGGACTAGCGGGGGTAGGTGAGCAGTTCTTC.

The gene calls are TRBV3-1 (or the pseudogene TRBV3-2) and TRBJ2-3, with 10 bases aligning to TRBD1. The germline CDR1 and CDR2 sequences are LGHDT and YNNKEL (reference sequence). Losses at the gene ends were 1 base for V and 4 bases for J; bases not matched to a gene: 5. CDR3 length: 16 amino acids. The CDR3 here is CASSQAGTGVSDTQYF. CDR3 in DNA: TGTGCCAGCAGCCAAGCCGGGACAGGGGTTTCAGATACGCAGTATTTT.

This clone was seen a few times. J is TRBJ2-7 and V is TRBV3-1 (or the pseudogene TRBV3-2); D is possibly TRBD2 (6 bases). Germline V lookup: CDR1 LGHDT, CDR2 YNNKEL (reference sequence). The CDR3 is 15 amino acids. V lost 9 bases and J lost 3, with 21 bases in between. The CDR3 here is CARKPGLSPLYEQYF. The DNA of the CDR3 is TGTGCCAGGAAACCGGGACTCTCTCCCCTCTACGAGCAGTACTTC.

The chain employs TRBV10-1 and TRBJ1-1, with TRBD1 as a possible D gene (5 bases). The germline V gene encodes CDR1 WNHNN and CDR2 SYGVQD (reference sequence). V lost 2 bases, J lost 5 bases, and 9 bases lay in between. The CDR3 extends over 13 amino acids. CDR3: CASSEGEGTEAFF. CDR3 nucleotides: TGCGCCAGCAGTGAGGGGGAGGGGACTGAAGCTTTCTTT.

The chain uses TRBV2 and TRBJ2-2, with 7 positions matching TRBD1. Germline V CDR1 and CDR2: SNHLY, FYNNEI. The junction had 3 bases not matched to a gene; V was cut back by 4 bases and J by 1 base. This CDR3 is built from 15 residues. CDR3: CASSVQGLNTGELFF. CDR3 in DNA: TGTGCCAGCAGTGTACAGGGGCTGAACACCGGGGAGCTGTTTTTT.

This rearrangement joins TRBV5-1 to TRBJ2-2; maybe TRBD1 (7 bases). V lost 7 bases, J lost 2 bases, and 15 bases lay in between. The germline V gene has CDR1 SGHRS and CDR2 YFSETQ. This CDR3 is 15 amino acids long. The DNA of the CDR3 is TGCGCCAGCGCGCGGGGACAGACAAACACCGGGGAGCTGTTTTTT. Protein: CASARGQTNTGELFF.

This clone was seen only a few times. The genes are TRBV7-3 and TRBJ1-6; TRBD1 matches at 7 bases. This CDR3 comprises 15 residues. Germline V lookup: CDR1 SGHTA, CDR2 FQGTGA. Losses at the gene ends were 5 bases for V and 6 bases for J; bases not matched to a gene: 7. The CDR3 DNA sequence: TGTGCCAGCAGCGTCCCCGGACAGGTTAATTCACCCCTCCACTTT. Protein product: CASSVPGQVNSPLHF.

The gene calls are TRBV5-1 and TRBJ1-1; D possibly corresponds to TRBD1 (5 bases). Looked up from germline, CDR1 is SGHRS and CDR2 is YFSETQ. The CDR3 loop spans 15 amino acids. Deletions cut 4 bases from V and 9 bases from J, with 22 bases between. CDR3 nucleotide sequence: TGCGCCAGCAGCCCCGTGGGGCAGGGTATTCTTCAAGCTTTCTTT. It translates to CASSPVGQGILQAFF.